This T cell receptor (beta chain) is drawn from a study of cytomegalovirus exposure and HLA in healthy donors. Researchers ran the PCR with 60 Vbeta and 13 Jbeta primers. Using immunoSEQ multiplex PCR, the repertoire was profiled, and TCRdb retains in-frame clones only, with some absent. The sample contains 200,000 to 250,000 clones, around 78% of which appear only once. V lost 3 bases and J 5 bases, leaving 8 bases between the germline ends. CDR1 GTSNPN and CDR2 SVGIG come from the germline V gene (reference sequence). The CDR3 sequence is 13 residues long. Sequencing input: PBMCs. This chain uses TRBV30 with TRBJ1-6, with no clear D. This receptor was taken from a boy aged 10-17 years in good health and CMV-seronegative. DNA of the CDR3: TGTGCCTGGAGGGTCTCTAATAATTCACCCCTCCACTTT. It encodes CAWRVSNNSPLHF.